The 10 T cell receptor beta chains presented below share a single source sample, sequenced in a study of blood T cells in healthy people across ages. The second PCR ran roughly 6 to 11 cycles with a sample-barcoded 5' primer and J-beta primers. TCRdb reprocessed the 5' RACE reads with MiXCR, giving one entry per CDR3 protein. The sample gives about 400,000 distinct CDR3 sequences, 45% to 60% of which show up once; under 60% is in the top ten. Source material: blood. These receptors were obtained from a man between 60 and 70 years old in good health.

V usage is TRBV5-1 and J usage is TRBJ1-6; D ambiguous. The CDR3 extends over 14 amino acids. CDR1 is SGHRS and CDR2 is YFSETQ in the germline V gene. Trimming cost V 5 bases and J 0 bases, with 6 bases left between them. CDR3 sequence: CASREGSYNSPLHF. The DNA of the CDR3 is TGCGCCAGCAGGGAGGGCTCCTATAATTCACCCCTCCACTTT.

This clonotype was counted once. A much larger clonotype is one base distant, so this may be a read error. The chain has TRBV12-3 or TRBV12-4 and TRBJ1-1; D remains unclear. The V and J ends lost 5 bases and 4 bases respectively, with 11 bases between them. This CDR3 region has 13 residues. The CDR3 loop is CASSLQKSTEAFF. In DNA, the CDR3 is TGTGCCAGCAGTCTACAGAAGAGCACTGAAGCTTTCTTT.

The rearrangement uses TRBV3-1 and TRBJ1-5; D may be TRBD1 (5 bases). Trimming took 0 bases from V and 1 from J, leaving 7 bases between them. This CDR3 has 15 residues. CDR1 and CDR2 from the germline V gene are LGHDT and YNNKEL (reference sequence). CDR3 residues: CASSQDGGSNQPQHF. The CDR3 DNA sequence: TGTGCCAGCAGCCAAGATGGGGGGAGCAATCAGCCCCAGCATTTT.

The chain uses TRBV28 and TRBJ2-1; TRBD2 might be the D (5 bases). The J call may be incorrect, as the DNA end agrees better with TRBJ2-7. The CDR3 sequence is 17 residues long. Germline values: CDR1 MDHEN, CDR2 SYDVKM. CDR3: CASRRVGLRISYNEQYF. The CDR3 nucleotides read TGTGCCAGCAGGAGGGTCGGACTCCGAATCTCCTACAATGAGCAGTACTTC.

J is TRBJ1-4 and V is TRBV7-9; the D is unclear. Germline-derived CDR1 and CDR2 are SEHNR and FQNEAQ (reference sequence). The CDR3 has 14 residues. Deletions cut 4 bases from V and 7 bases from J, with 13 bases between. The chain's CDR3 is CASSWEVTGEKLFF. In DNA form, the CDR3 reads TGTGCCAGCAGCTGGGAGGTCACTGGTGAAAAACTGTTTTTT.

The chain has TRBV5-1 and TRBJ2-4; 14 nucleotides line up with TRBD2. The DNA end favors TRBJ2-7, so the J call may be wrong. This CDR3 has 14 residues. The germline V gene encodes CDR1 SGHRS and CDR2 YFSETQ. In nucleotides, the CDR3 is TGCGCCAGCAGCATGGGACTAGCGGGAGACGAGCAGTACTTC. It codes for CASSMGLAGDEQYF.

This chain joins TRBV11-2 and TRBJ2-3; D gene ambiguous. There are 14 residues in the CDR3. Germline CDR1 SGHAT, CDR2 FQNNGV. The germline V and J ends were trimmed by 0 bases and 3 bases, with 7 bases remaining between them. The CDR3 DNA is TGTGCCAGCAGCTTAGACCCCCATACAGATACGCAGTATTTT. Encoded protein: CASSLDPHTDTQYF.

The chain carries TRBV6-5 and TRBJ2-3, with 11 nucleotides matching TRBD2. Losses at the gene ends were 4 bases for V and 4 bases for J; bases not matched to a gene: 10. Germline lookup yields CDR1 MNHEY and CDR2 SVGAGI. This CDR3 comprises 17 residues. The chain's CDR3 is CASSSRCSGGVADTQYF. In DNA form, the CDR3 reads TGTGCCAGCAGTTCGAGGTGTAGCGGGGGGGTGGCAGATACGCAGTATTTT.

The chain joins TRBV27 to TRBJ1-6; TRBD1 matches 7 bases. Germline assignment: CDR1 MNHEY and CDR2 SMNVEV (reference sequence). The V and J ends lost 4 bases and 6 bases, in that order; junction bases with no gene match: 9. This CDR3 has 16 residues. The CDR3 coding sequence is TGTGCCAGCAGTTCCCGACAGGGAAATAGTAATTCACCCCTCCACTTT. It specifies CASSSRQGNSNSPLHF.

This clonotype was observed many times. The chain carries TRBV20-1 and TRBJ2-1, with TRBD2 identical over 9 bases. The trim removed 0 bases at V and 4 bases at J, leaving 7 bases unmatched. The CDR3 totals 16 residues. Germline CDR1 reads DFQATT; CDR2 reads SNEGSKA (reference sequence). The DNA of the CDR3 is TGCAGTGCTAGAGACCGGGTAGCGGGAGTATACAATGAGCAGTTCTTC. The encoded protein is CSARDRVAGVYNEQFF.